The 18 T cell receptor beta chains reported below all come from one sample, sequenced in a study of blood T cell repertoires in COVID-19. Data came from immunoSEQ multiplex PCR; TCRdb stores just in-frame clones and leaves some out. In the table there are about 190,000 clones, roughly 88% of which are singletons. Sequencing input: peripheral blood. The source of these receptors is a woman aged 40 to 50 who had recovered from COVID-19.

The chain uses TRBV2 and TRBJ2-7; 7 bases line up with TRBD1. V trimming: 3 bases; J trimming: 8 bases; junction bases outside the gene matches: 1. Germline assignment: CDR1 SNHLY and CDR2 FYNNEI. CDR3 length: 11 residues. The CDR3 coding sequence is TGTGCCAGCAGTGAGGACAGGAAGCAGTACTTC. Translated, it gives CASSEDRKQYF.

The V call is TRBV5-6, the J call TRBJ2-7, with 13 positions matching TRBD2. Germline CDR1 is SGHDT and CDR2 is YYEEEE. The V and J ends lost 0 bases and 6 bases, in that order; junction bases with no gene match: 6. The CDR3 is 16 residues long. CDR3 amino acids: CASSLVRTSGSFEQYF. CDR3 nucleotides: TGTGCCAGCAGCTTGGTCCGGACTAGCGGGAGTTTCGAGCAGTACTTC.

The CDR3 loop reads CASSEASPGAFF. The CDR3 coding sequence is TGTGCCAGCAGTGAAGCGTCCCCAGGAGCTTTCTTT. This chain joins TRBV2 and TRBJ1-1, with D unclear. V gave up 0 bases and J gave up 10 bases, with 9 bases separating them. Germline CDR1 is SNHLY and CDR2 is FYNNEI. The CDR3 contains 12 residues.

In this sample, this clone turned up once. The V gene is TRBV18, the J gene TRBJ2-1, with 9 bases fitting TRBD1. V dropped 5 bases and J dropped 2; count of bases not matched to a gene: 4. Per the germline V gene, CDR1 is KGHSH and CDR2 is LQKENI. The CDR3 sequence is 15 residues long. Here the CDR3 reads CASSGGTGTYNEQFF. In nucleotides, the CDR3 is TGTGCCAGCTCAGGTGGGACAGGGACCTACAATGAGCAGTTCTTC.

The CDR3 coding sequence is TGCGCCAGCAGCTTCGGGACTAGCGGAGACAATGAGCAGTTCTTC. This translates into CASSFGTSGDNEQFF. The chain links TRBV5-1 to TRBJ2-1; 11 bases agree with TRBD2. This CDR3 has 15 residues. V lost 2 bases and J lost 5; bases outside the gene matches: 3. Germline CDR1 and CDR2: SGHRS and YFSETQ.

J is TRBJ2-5 and V is TRBV7-3; D might be TRBD1 (5 bases). Germline V gene data show CDR1 as SGHTA and CDR2 as FQGTGA. V was clipped by 3 bases and J by 5 bases, with 10 bases between them. This CDR3 is 13 amino acids long. CDR3 DNA sequence: TGTGCCAGCAGCTTCAGGGATGGGGAGACCCAGTACTTC. Translation: CASSFRDGETQYF.

The CDR3 DNA is TGTGCCAGCAGCTTTGCGGGGAGTCGTTACGAGCAGTACTTC. Its protein is CASSFAGSRYEQYF. The J gene is TRBJ2-7, the V gene TRBV5-8, with D tentatively TRBD2 (6 bases). V was clipped by 2 bases and J by 4 bases, with 13 bases between them. This CDR3 is 14 amino acids long. Looked up from germline, CDR1 is SGHTS and CDR2 is YDEGEE.

V is TRBV2 and J is TRBJ2-7; D is uncertain. The CDR3 extends over 14 amino acids. Germline CDR1 reads SNHLY; CDR2 reads FYNNEI. With 1 base removed from V and 2 bases from J, the gap between germline ends came to 9 bases. CDR3 bases: TGTGCCAGCAGTGAAGGGCAGGCCGCCTACGAGCAGTACTTC. Amino acids: CASSEGQAAYEQYF.

This clone was observed a handful of times. The J gene is TRBJ1-1, the V gene TRBV25-1; D remains unclear. V was cut by 5 bases and J by 5 bases, with 15 bases left in between. Germline lookup yields CDR1 MGHDK and CDR2 SYGVNS. This CDR3 has 14 residues. The CDR3 reads CASSPLGSGTEAFF. As DNA, the CDR3 is TGTGCCAGCAGTCCCTTAGGCTCGGGGACTGAAGCTTTCTTT. The full variable domain, in which reference TRBV25-1 and TRBJ1-1 provide the parts outside the CDR3, is EADIYQTPRYLVIGTGKKITLECSQTMGHDKMYWYQQDPGMELHLIHYSYGVNSTEKGDLSSESTVSRIRTEHFPLTLESARPSHTSQYLCASSPLGSGTEAFFGQGTRLTVV.

The chain has TRBV30 and TRBJ2-1, with 14 bases aligning to TRBD2. This CDR3 contains 14 residues. Germline CDR1 reads GTSNPN; CDR2 reads SVGIG (reference sequence). Losses at the gene ends were 5 bases for V and 5 bases for J; bases not matched to a gene: 2. CDR3 sequence (DNA): TGTGCCTGGGGGGGACTAGCGGGAGACAATGAGCAGTTCTTC. This encodes CAWGGLAGDNEQFF.

The chain carries TRBV15 and TRBJ2-2; 12 positions agree with TRBD2. Germline-derived CDR1 and CDR2 are LNHNV and YYDKDF (reference sequence). J lost 5 bases, V lost 5 bases, and 0 bases had no gene match. CDR3 size: 14 residues. CDR3 nucleotides: TGTGCCACCAGCGGACTAGCGGGGACCGGGGAGCTGTTTTTT. Translated, it gives CATSGLAGTGELFF.

V gene TRBV27 combines with J gene TRBJ1-5; TRBD1 aligns across 9 bases. This CDR3 comprises 16 residues. Per germline, CDR1 MNHEY and CDR2 SMNVEV (reference sequence). After removal of 11 bases from V and 3 bases from J, the junction contained 14 bases not matched to a gene. The CDR3 protein is CAGSRTGAELNQPQHF. The CDR3 DNA follows: TGTGCCGGATCCCGGACAGGGGCCGAACTCAATCAGCCCCAGCATTTT.

The chain uses TRBV30 and TRBJ1-6, with TRBD1 as a possible D gene (6 bases). This CDR3 has 16 residues. The V end lost 1 base, the J end lost 7 bases, and 17 bases lay between the germline ends. CDR1 is GTSNPN and CDR2 is SVGIG in the germline V gene (reference sequence). CDR3: CAWSAPGEGFNSPLHF. CDR3 DNA: TGTGCCTGGAGTGCCCCAGGGGAGGGATTCAATTCACCCCTCCACTTT.

V gene TRBV11-2 combines with J gene TRBJ2-5; 13 bases agree with TRBD2. In germline, CDR1 is SGHAT, CDR2 FQNNGV. The CDR3 has 18 amino acids. Losses at the gene ends were 2 bases for V and 5 bases for J; bases not matched to a gene: 11. The CDR3 sequence is CASSLNPWTSGSTETQYF. CDR3 nucleotide sequence: TGTGCCAGCAGCTTAAACCCCTGGACTAGCGGGAGCACGGAGACCCAGTACTTC.

This sequence joins TRBV7-8 and TRBJ2-7, with 9 bases identical to TRBD2. The trim removed 1 base at V and 3 bases at J, leaving 16 bases unmatched. The CDR3 is made up of 19 amino acids. Germline CDR1 is SGHVS and CDR2 is FQNEAQ. The CDR3 nucleotides are TGTGCCAGCAGCTTAGAGGCGGGAGGGCCTTTTGTTAACGGCTACGAGCAGTACTTC. This gives the protein CASSLEAGGPFVNGYEQYF.

This chain uses TRBV24-1 with TRBJ2-1; 9 nucleotides line up with TRBD2. Trimming cost V 3 bases and J 5 bases; bases outside gene matches: 10. Germline loops: CDR1 KGHDR, CDR2 SFDVKD. The CDR3 totals 17 residues. CDR3 protein: CATSDPIAGDVDNEQFF. DNA of the CDR3: TGTGCCACCAGTGATCCCATAGCGGGAGACGTTGACAATGAGCAGTTCTTC.

The chain uses TRBV5-4 and TRBJ1-1, with 9 bases aligning to TRBD1. The V gene end was trimmed by 1 base and the J gene end by 11 bases; junction bases not matched to a gene: 6. This CDR3 has 13 residues. The germline CDR1 and CDR2 sequences are SGHNT and YYREEE (reference sequence). DNA for the CDR3: TGTGCCAGCAGCTTGACAGGGGGCTTGGTTGCTTTCTTT. Residues: CASSLTGGLVAFF. Full variable domain (rest looked up from reference TRBV5-4 and TRBJ1-1): ETGVTQSPTHLIKTRGQQVTLRCSSQSGHNTVSWYQQALGQGPQFIFQYYREEENGRGNFPPRFSGLQFPNYSSELNVNALELDDSALYLCASSLTGGLVAFFGQGTRLTVV.

V usage is TRBV5-1 and J usage is TRBJ1-6; 7 nucleotides line up with TRBD1. This CDR3 has 15 residues. J gave up 5 bases and V 2 bases, and 4 bases lay outside the gene matches. Germline CDR1 SGHRS, CDR2 YFSETQ. The CDR3 DNA sequence: TGCGCCAGCAGCTTCTCCGGGACAGATAATTCACCCCTCCACTTT. Amino acids: CASSFSGTDNSPLHF.